The 30 T cell receptor beta chains below come from one sample, sequenced in a study of Ad26.COV2.S vaccination and SARS-CoV-2 variants. Repertoires were generated with immunoSEQ multiplex PCR, while TCRdb's copy carries only in-frame clones and drops some. The sample lists about 680,000 clones, more than 70% occurring once. Stated treatment: around 19 received Ad26.COV2.S at low or high dose, single or two shots; about 5 received placebo; per-sample allocation not given. The samples date from day 63 after the first vaccine or placebo injection. The material was peripheral blood, obtained in a trial of Ad26.COV2.S vaccine versus placebo. These receptors were obtained from a person aged 18-65 years who received the Ad26.COV2.S COVID-19 vaccine or a placebo.

The rearrangement links TRBV5-1 to TRBJ1-1; TRBD1 aligns across 7 bases. Germline lookup yields CDR1 SGHRS and CDR2 YFSETQ. There are 14 residues in the CDR3. V shed 5 bases and J 2 bases; nucleotides not matched to a gene: 6. The CDR3 sequence is CASSLNRGNTEAFF. The CDR3 coding sequence is TGCGCCAGCAGTTTAAACAGGGGAAACACTGAAGCTTTCTTT. Full variable domain (missing parts from reference TRBV5-1 and TRBJ1-1): KAGVTQTPRYLIKTRGQQVTLSCSPISGHRSVSWYQQTPGQGLQFLFEYFSETQRNKGNFPGRFSGRQFSNSRSEMNVSTLELGDSALYLCASSLNRGNTEAFFGQGTRLTVV.

This clone was seen just once. V usage is TRBV6-6 and J usage is TRBJ1-2; D not certain. The CDR3 has 14 amino acids. The V and J ends lost 4 bases and 2 bases respectively, with 11 bases between them. CDR1 is MNHNY, CDR2 SVGAGI, per germline (reference sequence). CDR3 amino acids: CASSLSTPNYGYTF. As DNA, the CDR3 is TGTGCCAGCAGTTTATCGACACCGAACTATGGCTACACCTTC.

The V call is TRBV5-1, the J call TRBJ2-7; 9 nucleotides align to TRBD1. Germline V CDR1 and CDR2: SGHRS, YFSETQ. V trimming: 1 base; J trimming: 2 bases; junction bases outside the gene matches: 1. This CDR3 is 14 amino acids long. Here the CDR3 reads CASSLRDRAYEQYF. The CDR3 DNA reads as TGCGCCAGCAGCTTGAGGGACAGGGCCTACGAGCAGTACTTC. The full variable domain, completed using reference TRBV5-1 and TRBJ2-7, is KAGVTQTPRYLIKTRGQQVTLSCSPISGHRSVSWYQQTPGQGLQFLFEYFSETQRNKGNFPGRFSGRQFSNSRSEMNVSTLELGDSALYLCASSLRDRAYEQYFGPGTRLTVT.

The chain joins TRBV3-1 (or the pseudogene TRBV3-2) to TRBJ2-1; unclear D gene. Trimming removed 5 bases from V and 9 bases from J, with 11 bases in between. The CDR3 has 12 residues. Germline CDR1 and CDR2: LGHDT and YNNKEL (reference sequence). In DNA, the CDR3 is TGTGCCAGCAGCTCTGGTATTAGTGAGCAGTTCTTC. Its protein is CASSSGISEQFF.

The chain recombines TRBV7-2 with TRBJ1-6; D remains ambiguous. This CDR3 region has 13 residues. The V end was cut by 3 bases, the J end by 7 bases, with 7 bases between. CDR1 is SGHTA, CDR2 FQGNSA, per germline. Here the CDR3 DNA reads TGTGCCAGCAGCTTTTTCCTGAATTCACCCCTCCACTTT. It yields the protein CASSFFLNSPLHF.

The chain uses TRBV5-4 and TRBJ2-7; D is uncertain. Germline V gene lookup returns CDR1 SGHNT and CDR2 YYREEE (reference sequence). This CDR3 has 15 amino acids. V was trimmed by 0 bases and J by 4 bases, leaving 14 bases between them. The CDR3 is CASSLAGSEGYEQYF. CDR3 nucleotide sequence: TGTGCCAGCAGCTTGGCCGGGTCGGAAGGATACGAGCAGTACTTC.

Note on this clone: In the same sample, other DNA sequences code for this CDR3. The chain uses TRBV7-6 and TRBJ2-5; a weak D match, TRBD2 (5 bases). Trimming stripped 5 bases from V and 5 bases from J, with 12 bases between. Per germline, CDR1 SGHVS and CDR2 FNYEAQ. The CDR3 extends over 13 amino acids. The CDR3: CASSLGVRETQYF. As DNA, the CDR3 is TGTGCCAGCAGCCTCGGGGTTAGGGAGACCCAGTACTTC.

The chain joins TRBV11-2 to TRBJ1-2; the D is unclear. V lost 3 bases, J lost 1 base, and 6 bases lay in between. The CDR3 runs 13 residues. Germline values: CDR1 SGHAT, CDR2 FQNNGV. CDR3 amino acids: CASSFMVNYGYTF. As DNA, the CDR3 is TGTGCCAGCAGCTTTATGGTTAACTATGGCTACACCTTC.

The rearrangement links TRBV18 to TRBJ1-5; D unresolved. The V gene lost 1 base and the J gene lost 3 bases, with 7 bases spanning the gap. Germline CDR1 reads KGHSH; CDR2 reads LQKENI. The CDR3 is made up of 14 amino acids. CDR3 sequence reads: CASSPREVNQPQHF. DNA of the CDR3: TGTGCCAGCTCACCACGGGAGGTCAATCAGCCCCAGCATTTT.

Notes on this clone: Different DNA sequences within this sample yield the same CDR3. This chain uses TRBV18 with TRBJ1-1; 7 nucleotides agree with TRBD1. Per the germline V gene, CDR1 is KGHSH and CDR2 is LQKENI. Unmatched junction bases numbered 3, after V lost 3 bases and J lost 2 bases. The CDR3 is made up of 14 amino acids. The CDR3 nucleotides read TGTGCCAGCTCACCCGACAGGGCCAACACTGAAGCTTTCTTT. This sequence encodes CASSPDRANTEAFF.

The V and J genes are TRBV12-5 and TRBJ1-5; no clear D. The CDR3 has 15 residues. The germline V gene has CDR1 LGHNT and CDR2 FRNRAP. V lost 3 bases and J lost 4, with 13 bases in between. The CDR3: CASGLGSNANQPQHF. The CDR3, as DNA: TGTGCTAGTGGTTTAGGGAGCAATGCTAATCAGCCCCAGCATTTT.

The chain couples TRBV21-1 to TRBJ1-5. TRBV21-1 is labeled a pseudogene. CDR3 size: 11 residues. The CDR3 here is CASRGQEPQHF. CDR3 in DNA: TGTGCCAGCCGGGGGCAGGAGCCCCAGCATTTT.

The chain couples TRBV3-1 (or the pseudogene TRBV3-2) to TRBJ2-2, with D maybe TRBD1 (5 bases). The CDR3 is 15 residues long. The germline CDR1 and CDR2 sequences are LGHDT and YNNKEL (reference sequence). V dropped 4 bases and J dropped 0 bases, with 9 bases sitting between them. For the CDR3, the DNA is TGTGCCAGCAGCCTTGACAGCGCGAACACCGGGGAGCTGTTTTTT. Translation: CASSLDSANTGELFF.

This clone was found once. The V and J genes are TRBV5-1 and TRBJ2-1, with TRBD2 matching over 10 bases. V shed 3 bases, J shed 6 bases, and the junction held 6 bases outside the gene matches. The CDR3 loop spans 15 amino acids. Germline CDR1 is SGHRS and CDR2 is YFSETQ. The DNA of the CDR3 is TGCGCCAGCAGCTCAGCGGGAGGGGGATTCAATGAGCAGTTCTTC. This codes for CASSSAGGGFNEQFF.

The rearrangement joins TRBV12-3 or TRBV12-4 to TRBJ2-5, with D unresolved. V was cut by 6 bases and J by 5 bases, with 13 bases left in between. CDR3 length: 13 amino acids. The CDR3: CASSSDQWETQYF. In nucleotides, the CDR3 is TGTGCCAGCAGCTCCGACCAGTGGGAGACCCAGTACTTC.

CDR3: CASSEHREDGYTF. The CDR3 DNA reads as TGCGCCAGCAGTGAGCACAGGGAAGATGGCTACACCTTC. This sequence joins TRBV10-2 and TRBJ1-2, with a possible D match to TRBD1 (6 bases). Germline V gene data show CDR1 as WSHSY and CDR2 as SAAADI. The CDR3 is 13 residues long. The V end lost 2 bases, the J end lost 6 bases, and 10 bases lay between the germline ends.

The chain uses TRBV7-2 and TRBJ1-6; TRBD1 agrees at 7 bases. The germline V gene encodes CDR1 SGHTA and CDR2 FQGNSA. The CDR3 totals 15 residues. The junction had 7 bases not matched to a gene; V was cut back by 4 bases and J by 7 bases. For the CDR3, the DNA is TGTGCCAGCAGCTCTACTGGGACAGTAAATTCACCCCTCCACTTT. Translating gives CASSSTGTVNSPLHF. The complete variable domain, with remaining parts taken from reference TRBV7-2 and TRBJ1-6, reads GAGVSQSPSNKVTEKGKDVELRCDPISGHTALYWYRQSLGQGLEFLIYFQGNSAPDKSGLPSDRFSAERTGGSVSTLTIQRTQQEDSAVYLCASSSTGTVNSPLHFGNGTRLTVT.

V gene TRBV7-2 combines with J gene TRBJ1-3; D possibly corresponds to TRBD1 (6 bases). The germline V gene has CDR1 SGHTA and CDR2 FQGNSA. V lost 6 bases to trimming and J lost 7 bases, with 13 bases between them. The CDR3 is made up of 13 amino acids. The CDR3 spells CASSLQGGNTIYF. For the CDR3, the DNA is TGTGCCAGCAGTTTACAGGGCGGGAACACCATATATTTT.

The chain joins TRBV27 to TRBJ1-1; no firm D call. V lost 6 bases and J lost 0, with 11 bases in between. Looked up from germline, CDR1 is MNHEY and CDR2 is SMNVEV (reference sequence). The CDR3 has 14 residues. The CDR3 DNA is TGTGCCAGCAGAGCGAACACTGTGAACACTGAAGCTTTCTTT. Protein sequence: CASRANTVNTEAFF.

J is TRBJ2-1 and V is TRBV5-1; D is possibly TRBD1 (5 bases). This CDR3 contains 16 residues. With 0 bases removed from V and 7 bases from J, the gap between germline ends came to 17 bases. Per the germline V gene, CDR1 is SGHRS and CDR2 is YFSETQ. CDR3 region: CASSLAIRVSWNEQFF. DNA of the CDR3: TGCGCCAGCAGCTTGGCCATCAGGGTAAGTTGGAATGAGCAGTTCTTC. Looking up the rest from reference TRBV5-1 and TRBJ2-1 gives the full variable domain: KAGVTQTPRYLIKTRGQQVTLSCSPISGHRSVSWYQQTPGQGLQFLFEYFSETQRNKGNFPGRFSGRQFSNSRSEMNVSTLELGDSALYLCASSLAIRVSWNEQFFGPGTRLTVL.

The chain recombines TRBV6-2 or TRBV6-3 with TRBJ1-3; D not resolved. Germline CDR1 and CDR2: MNHEY and SVGEGT. The CDR3 spans 13 residues. The V end was cut by 0 bases, the J end by 2 bases, with 2 bases between. CDR3 amino acids: CASSYSTGNTIYF. CDR3 DNA: TGTGCCAGCAGTTACTCAACTGGAAACACCATATATTTT.

The chain carries TRBV7-2 and TRBJ2-2; D could derive from TRBD1 or TRBD2 (6 bases each). The CDR3 sequence is 15 residues long. The germline V and J ends were trimmed by 6 bases and 4 bases, with 15 bases remaining between them. Germline lookup yields CDR1 SGHTA and CDR2 FQGNSA. DNA for the CDR3: TGTGCCAGCAGGCGACTAGGAGGGGGCACCGGGGAGCTGTTTTTT. The encoded protein is CASRRLGGGTGELFF.

This clone appeared many times. V is TRBV19 and J is TRBJ2-7; 8 bases agree with TRBD1. The CDR3 loop spans 14 amino acids. Trimming cost V 3 bases and J 5 bases; bases outside gene matches: 6. Germline values: CDR1 LNHDA, CDR2 SQIVND (reference sequence). The DNA of the CDR3 is TGTGCCAGTAGTATGGGACACAGGGGGAACGAGCAGTACTTC. It translates to CASSMGHRGNEQYF.

This sequence joins TRBV19 and TRBJ1-5; no clear D. Germline V CDR1 and CDR2: LNHDA, SQIVND (reference sequence). CDR3 length: 13 residues. Trimming stripped 1 base from V and 5 bases from J, with 6 bases between. The CDR3 protein is CASSIVIHQPQHF. CDR3 coding DNA: TGTGCCAGTAGTATAGTAATCCATCAGCCCCAGCATTTT.

This clone was observed a single time. The chain recombines TRBV18 with TRBJ1-2; D call uncertain. The CDR3 totals 14 residues. Trimming removed 3 bases at V and 2 bases at J, with 10 bases between. Per germline, CDR1 KGHSH and CDR2 LQKENI. The CDR3 sequence is CASSPSGSNYGYTF. The DNA for the CDR3 is TGTGCCAGCTCACCCTCAGGATCCAACTATGGCTACACCTTC.

V gene TRBV18 combines with J gene TRBJ1-1, with unresolved D. The CDR3 spans 14 residues. Trimming stripped 2 bases from V and 0 bases from J, with 7 bases between. Germline V gives CDR1 KGHSH, CDR2 LQKENI. CDR3 nucleotides: TGTGCCAGCTCACCAACCAGAGTGAACACTGAAGCTTTCTTT. This gives the protein CASSPTRVNTEAFF.

Notes on this clone: A junction end diverges from the germline sequence, so it may reflect a read error. The chain employs TRBV3-1 (or the pseudogene TRBV3-2) and TRBJ1-1; the D gene is possibly TRBD1 (5 bases). This CDR3 spans 10 amino acids. Per germline, CDR1 LGHDT and CDR2 YNNKEL (reference sequence). CDR3 bases: TGCGGGGGACCGAACACTGAAGCTTTCTTT. Its protein product is CGGPNTEAFF.

The chain recombines TRBV5-8 with TRBJ2-3; TRBD2 agrees at 15 bases. The CDR3 extends over 20 amino acids. The V and J ends lost 0 bases and 1 base, in that order; junction bases with no gene match: 9. Germline values: CDR1 SGHTS, CDR2 YDEGEE. CDR3 loop: CASSLGLWGLAGGGTDTQYF. The CDR3 nucleotides are TGTGCCAGCAGCTTGGGACTGTGGGGACTAGCGGGGGGAGGCACAGATACGCAGTATTTT.

This chain uses TRBV3-1 (or the pseudogene TRBV3-2) with TRBJ2-1; no reliable D call. Germline CDR1 is LGHDT and CDR2 is YNNKEL (reference sequence). V was cut by 5 bases and J by 9 bases, with 20 bases left in between. The CDR3 sequence is 15 residues long. The DNA for the CDR3 is TGTGCCAGCAGCTTAAGGGCGGATGCAGACGGTGAGCAGTTCTTC. This codes for CASSLRADADGEQFF.

The V gene is TRBV3-1 (or the pseudogene TRBV3-2), the J gene TRBJ1-2, with 8 bases fitting TRBD1. V shed 4 bases and J 6 bases; nucleotides not matched to a gene: 4. The CDR3 is 13 residues long. The germline V gene has CDR1 LGHDT and CDR2 YNNKEL (reference sequence). CDR3 sequence (DNA): TGTGCCAGCAGCCGACAGGGGTCCCATGGCTACACCTTC. This translates into CASSRQGSHGYTF.